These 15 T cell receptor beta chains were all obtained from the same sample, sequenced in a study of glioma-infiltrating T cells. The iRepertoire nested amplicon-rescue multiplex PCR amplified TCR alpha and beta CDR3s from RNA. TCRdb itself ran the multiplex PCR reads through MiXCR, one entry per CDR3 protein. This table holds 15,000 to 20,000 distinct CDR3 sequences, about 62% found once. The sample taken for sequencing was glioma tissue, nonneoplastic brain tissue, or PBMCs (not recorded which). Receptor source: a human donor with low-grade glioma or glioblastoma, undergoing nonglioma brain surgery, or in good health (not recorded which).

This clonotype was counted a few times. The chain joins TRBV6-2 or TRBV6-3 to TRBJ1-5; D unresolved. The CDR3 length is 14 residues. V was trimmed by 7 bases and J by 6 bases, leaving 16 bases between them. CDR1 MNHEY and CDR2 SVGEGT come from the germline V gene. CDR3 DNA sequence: TGTGCCAGCAAGAAGGGCCAGCATTTTCAGCCCCAGCATTTT. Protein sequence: CASKKGQHFQPQHF.

CDR3 residues: CASSLRDRENQPQHF. Here the CDR3 DNA reads TGTGCCAGCAGTTTAAGGGACAGGGAGAATCAGCCCCAGCATTTT. The gene calls are TRBV27 and TRBJ1-5, with 9 bases aligning to TRBD1. CDR1 is MNHEY and CDR2 is SMNVEV in the germline V gene (reference sequence). The CDR3 contains 15 residues. V lost 2 bases to trimming and J lost 4 bases; unmatched junction nucleotides: 3.

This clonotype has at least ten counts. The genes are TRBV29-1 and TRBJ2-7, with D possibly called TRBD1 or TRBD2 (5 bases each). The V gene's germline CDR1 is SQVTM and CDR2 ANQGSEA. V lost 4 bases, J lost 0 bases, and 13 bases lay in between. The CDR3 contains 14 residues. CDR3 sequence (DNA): TGCAGCGTTGGGGGCCGGGATATCTCCTACGAGCAGTACTTC. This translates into CSVGGRDISYEQYF.

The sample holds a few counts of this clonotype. CDR3 sequence reads: CSALSGSQPQHF. The CDR3 nucleotides read TGCAGTGCCTTGTCCGGAAGTCAGCCCCAGCATTTT. The V call is TRBV20-1, the J call TRBJ1-5; D uncertain. Germline CDR1 and CDR2: DFQATT and SNEGSKA (reference sequence). The CDR3 runs 12 residues. V was clipped by 6 bases and J by 6 bases, with 12 bases between them.

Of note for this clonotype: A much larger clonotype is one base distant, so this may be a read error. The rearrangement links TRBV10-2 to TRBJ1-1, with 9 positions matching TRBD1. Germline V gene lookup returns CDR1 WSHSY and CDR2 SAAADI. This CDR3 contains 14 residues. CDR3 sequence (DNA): TGTGCCATCGGACGACAGGGGGGCGACACTGAAGCTTTCTTT. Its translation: CAIGRQGGDTEAFF.

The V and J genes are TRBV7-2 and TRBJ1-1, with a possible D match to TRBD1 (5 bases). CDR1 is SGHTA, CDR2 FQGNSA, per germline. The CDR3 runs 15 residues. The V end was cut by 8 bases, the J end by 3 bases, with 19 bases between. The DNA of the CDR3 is TGTGCCAGCGGCACAGACTCAGGGTGGGACACTGAAGCTTTCTTT. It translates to CASGTDSGWDTEAFF. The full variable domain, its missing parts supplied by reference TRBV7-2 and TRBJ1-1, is GAGVSQSPSNKVTEKGKDVELRCDPISGHTALYWYRQSLGQGLEFLIYFQGNSAPDKSGLPSDRFSAERTGGSVSTLTIQRTQQEDSAVYLCASGTDSGWDTEAFFGQGTRLTVV.

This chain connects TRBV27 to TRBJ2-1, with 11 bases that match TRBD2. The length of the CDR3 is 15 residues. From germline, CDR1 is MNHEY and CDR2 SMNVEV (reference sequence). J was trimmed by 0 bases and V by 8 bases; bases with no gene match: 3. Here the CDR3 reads CASSGLAVSYNEQFF. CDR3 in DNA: TGTGCCAGCTCGGGACTAGCGGTCTCCTACAATGAGCAGTTCTTC.

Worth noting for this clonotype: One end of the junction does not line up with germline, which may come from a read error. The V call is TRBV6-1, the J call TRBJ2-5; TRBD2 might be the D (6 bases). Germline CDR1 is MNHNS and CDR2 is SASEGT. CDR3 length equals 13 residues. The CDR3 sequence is CASRPTRQDTQYF. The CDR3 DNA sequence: TGTGCCAGCCGGCCGACTAGGCAAGACACCCAGTACTTC.

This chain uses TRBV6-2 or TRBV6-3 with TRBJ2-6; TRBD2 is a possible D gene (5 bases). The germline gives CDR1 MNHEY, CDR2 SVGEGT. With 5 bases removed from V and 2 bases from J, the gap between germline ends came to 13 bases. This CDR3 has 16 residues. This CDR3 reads CASSVTRGAGANVLTF. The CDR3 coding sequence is TGTGCCAGCAGTGTGACCCGGGGAGCTGGGGCCAACGTCCTGACTTTC.

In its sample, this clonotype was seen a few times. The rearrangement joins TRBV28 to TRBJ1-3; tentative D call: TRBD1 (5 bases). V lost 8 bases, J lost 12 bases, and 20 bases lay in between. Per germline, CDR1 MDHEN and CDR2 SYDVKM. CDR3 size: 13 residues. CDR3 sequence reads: CASSRTRNAIIYF. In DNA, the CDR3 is TGTGCCAGCTCCCGGACACGGAACGCGATCATATATTTT. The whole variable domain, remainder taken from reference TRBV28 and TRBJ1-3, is DVKVTQSSRYLVKRTGEKVFLECVQDMDHENMFWYRQDPGLGLRLIYFSYDVKMKEKGDIPEGYSVSREKKERFSLILESASTNQTSMYLCASSRTRNAIIYFGEGSWLTVV.

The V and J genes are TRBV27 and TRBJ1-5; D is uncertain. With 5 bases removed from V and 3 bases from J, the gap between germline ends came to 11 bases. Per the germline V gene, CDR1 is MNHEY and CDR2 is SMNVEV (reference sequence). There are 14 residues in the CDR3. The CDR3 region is CASSPDCLNQPQHF. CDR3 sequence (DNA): TGTGCCAGCAGTCCCGACTGCCTCAATCAGCCCCAGCATTTT.

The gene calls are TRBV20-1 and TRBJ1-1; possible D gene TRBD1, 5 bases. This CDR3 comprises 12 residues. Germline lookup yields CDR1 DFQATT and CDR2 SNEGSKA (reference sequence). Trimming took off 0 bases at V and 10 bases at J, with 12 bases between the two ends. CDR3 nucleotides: TGCAGTGCTAGAGAGGACATCAGCGTAGCTTTCTTT. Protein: CSAREDISVAFF.

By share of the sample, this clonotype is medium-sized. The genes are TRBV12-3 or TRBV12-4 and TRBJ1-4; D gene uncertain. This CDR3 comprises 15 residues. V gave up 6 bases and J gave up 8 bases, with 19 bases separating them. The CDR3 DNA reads TGTGCCAGCAGACTTCTGAATGGAGGAGACGAAAAACTGTTTTTT. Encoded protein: CASRLLNGGDEKLFF.

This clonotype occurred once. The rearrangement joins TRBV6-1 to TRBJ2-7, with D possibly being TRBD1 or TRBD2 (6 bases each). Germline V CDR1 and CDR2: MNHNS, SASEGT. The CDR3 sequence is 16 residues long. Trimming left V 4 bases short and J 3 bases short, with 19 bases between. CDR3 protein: CASSARPGAINYEQYF. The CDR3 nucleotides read TGTGCCAGCAGTGCCCGACCGGGGGCCATTAACTACGAGCAGTACTTC.

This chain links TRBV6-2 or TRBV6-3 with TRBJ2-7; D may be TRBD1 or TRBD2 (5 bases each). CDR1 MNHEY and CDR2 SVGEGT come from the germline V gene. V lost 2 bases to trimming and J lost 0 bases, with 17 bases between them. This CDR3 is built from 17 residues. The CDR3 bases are TGTGCCAGCAGTTACACATACGGGACGTCGAGCTCCTACGAGCAGTACTTC. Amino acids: CASSYTYGTSSSYEQYF.